The entry below describes one T cell receptor beta chain. What it binds is not known. The data derive from a study of T cells in Graves' hyperthyroidism and ophthalmopathy. Study-wide points: Ophthalmopathy onset followed model prediction by a median about seven months. Using 13 V-J features, a model discriminated ophthalmopathy from stable hyperthyroidism.

Authors of the study amplified TCR beta CDR3 regions from RNA transcripts. HTBI primers drove first-round RT-PCR of the TCR CDR3. TCRdb reprocessed the multiplex PCR reads via MiXCR and lists one record per CDR3 protein. The profile shows 200,000 to 250,000 distinct CDR3 sequences, 15% to 20% of them singletons. This CDR3 comprises 16 residues. Per germline, CDR1 SGHAT and CDR2 FQNNGV. V shed 5 bases and J shed 5 bases, with 21 bases lying between them. Patients were aged 18 to 65, had disease duration under 2 months, and had newly diagnosed hyperthyroidism. PBMCs were obtained from over 8.5 ml fresh peripheral blood.

The rearrangement joins TRBV11-2 to TRBJ2-5, with D possibly being TRBD1 or TRBD2 (7 bases each). Sequencing was performed on blood. This TCR was sampled from a man aged 40-49 years with Graves' hyperthyroidism. The CDR3 DNA reads as TGTGCCAGCAGCCTTCGGAGGGGAGGGGGCGCGGAGACCCAGTACTTC. Translation: CASSLRRGGGAETQYF.